This T cell receptor beta chain was captured in a study of control samples from healthy donors and cancer patients. TCRdb's copy holds only in-frame clones and misses some; the assay was immunoSEQ multiplex PCR. Of about 130,000 clones listed, roughly 92% are singletons. Sequenced material: blood. This sequence was found in a man younger than 35 in good health.

CDR3 residues: CASSLFGAGEQYF. In DNA form, the CDR3 reads TGCGCCAGCAGCTTGTTCGGTGCTGGGGAGCAGTACTTC. This chain uses TRBV5-1 with TRBJ2-7; D not certain. The CDR3 is 13 amino acids. Trimming removed 1 base from V and 7 bases from J, with 12 bases in between. CDR1 and CDR2 (germline): SGHRS, YFSETQ. The whole variable domain, filled in from reference TRBV5-1 and TRBJ2-7, reads KAGVTQTPRYLIKTRGQQVTLSCSPISGHRSVSWYQQTPGQGLQFLFEYFSETQRNKGNFPGRFSGRQFSNSRSEMNVSTLELGDSALYLCASSLFGAGEQYFGPGTRLTVT.